The 21 T cell receptor beta chains reported below all come from one sample, sequenced in a study of regulatory T cells in long-lasting Graves disease (dated by TCRdb to the early 2020s). Library generation was performed with multiplex PCR. Sequenced using an Illumina HiSeq 4000. To build TCR beta libraries, CDR3 regions were amplified by Arm-PCR using iRepertoire HTBI primers. Using fastp at Q25 and MiXCR, TCRdb reprocessed the public reads and kept productive beta chains. Every CDR3 protein is listed once, alongside the most common genes and DNA of its rows. The sample table records about 340,000 distinct CDR3 sequences; about 18% of these occur just once. The biggest ten clones account for just under 30% of the sample. The sample's time point label is to be understood as: persistent/refractory GD, antithyroid drugs over 5 years with positive TRAb. For both TCR sequencing and RNA sequencing, RNA was extracted from PBMCs in TRIzol.

The sequencing here drew on peripheral blood mononuclear cells (PBMCs), taken when the disease was refractory, from a patient treated with antithyroid drugs. The receptors stem from a female donor with Graves disease.

The CDR3, as DNA: TGTGCCATCAGTGGGGACAGAAAAGAGACCCAGTACTTC. Translating gives CAISGDRKETQYF. This rearrangement joins TRBV10-3 to TRBJ2-5; the match to TRBD1 covers 7 bases. CDR3 size: 13 residues. The germline CDR1 and CDR2 sequences are ENHRY and SYGVKD. V lost 4 bases to trimming and J lost 3 bases; unmatched junction nucleotides: 2.

This clonotype has ten or more counts. The chain uses TRBV2 and TRBJ2-3; D perhaps matches TRBD2 (6 bases). Trimming took 4 bases from V and 6 from J, leaving 17 bases between them. This CDR3 has 15 residues. Germline CDR1 is SNHLY and CDR2 is FYNNEI. CDR3 region: CASSAGTFRGDTQYF. The CDR3 DNA is TGTGCCAGCAGTGCCGGGACCTTCCGGGGGGATACGCAGTATTTT.

The count of this clonotype is one. The gene calls are TRBV20-1 and TRBJ1-5; TRBD1 might be the D (5 bases). V lost 6 bases and J lost 5, with 20 bases in between. The germline CDR1 and CDR2 sequences are DFQATT and SNEGSKA (reference sequence). This CDR3 spans 15 amino acids. The CDR3 loop is CSATTRAGRDQPQHF. CDR3 sequence (DNA): TGCAGTGCGACTACGAGGGCAGGGAGGGATCAGCCCCAGCATTTT.

This rearrangement joins TRBV2 to TRBJ2-2, with 9 nucleotides matching TRBD1. Germline-derived CDR1 and CDR2 are SNHLY and FYNNEI. The CDR3 extends over 16 amino acids. The trim removed 6 bases at V and 2 bases at J, leaving 7 bases unmatched. This CDR3 is CASSQGGQGNTGELFF. The CDR3 DNA reads TGTGCCAGCAGCCAGGGGGGACAGGGCAACACCGGGGAGCTGTTTTTT.

This clonotype has a count of ten or more. The chain joins TRBV6-1 to TRBJ1-5; possible D gene TRBD1, 6 bases. The germline V and J ends were trimmed by 6 bases and 5 bases, with 23 bases remaining between them. In germline, CDR1 is MNHNS, CDR2 SASEGT. This CDR3 is 17 amino acids long. The CDR3 is CASSGEAYRAQDQPQHF. The CDR3 bases are TGTGCCAGCAGCGGCGAGGCCTACAGGGCCCAGGATCAGCCCCAGCATTTT.

V usage is TRBV27 and J usage is TRBJ1-6, with D possibly matching TRBD1 (5 bases). Germline lookup yields CDR1 MNHEY and CDR2 SMNVEV (reference sequence). The CDR3 contains 17 residues. V lost 6 bases and J 0 bases, leaving 15 bases between the germline ends. The CDR3 DNA is TGTGCCAGCAGCCCCCCAGGGAGGGGCTCCTATAATTCACCCCTCCACTTT. Amino acids: CASSPPGRGSYNSPLHF.

This clonotype showed up just a few times. This chain joins TRBV6-1 and TRBJ1-4; a possible D gene is TRBD1 (6 bases). The germline V and J ends were trimmed by 8 bases and 8 bases, with 18 bases remaining between them. The V gene's germline CDR1 is MNHNS and CDR2 SASEGT. The CDR3 runs 14 residues. This chain's CDR3 is CASSIRGAREKLFF. Written as DNA, the CDR3 is TGTGCCAGCTCGATCAGGGGCGCGCGGGAAAAACTGTTTTTT.

For this clonotype: A far larger clone is a single base away, which makes a read error likely. The genes are TRBV9 and TRBJ1-5; the D gene is possibly TRBD1 (6 bases). The CDR3 consists of 14 residues. Trimming removed 4 bases from V and 0 bases from J, with 8 bases in between. CDR1 is SGDLS, CDR2 YYNGEE, per germline. CDR3 residues: CASSRTVSNQPQHF. DNA of the CDR3: TGTGCCAGCAGCCGGACAGTTAGCAATCAGCCCCAGCATTTT.

This clonotype was counted only a few times. The V gene is TRBV5-8, the J gene TRBJ2-2; 8 bases align to TRBD1. V shed 1 base, J shed 7 bases, and the junction held 9 bases outside the gene matches. Germline assignment: CDR1 SGHTS and CDR2 YDEGEE. There are 16 residues in the CDR3. This CDR3 reads CASSLTGRGRSGELFF. CDR3 nucleotides: TGTGCCAGCAGCTTGACAGGCAGGGGGCGCAGCGGGGAGCTGTTTTTT.

This clonotype was seen at least ten times. The gene calls are TRBV5-6 and TRBJ2-7; 9 bases are a match to TRBD2. Germline V gene sequence: CDR1 SGHDT, CDR2 YYEEEE. This CDR3 is built from 14 residues. J gave up 6 bases and V 1 base, and 5 bases lay outside the gene matches. CDR3 sequence: CASSLFAGGPEQYF. The DNA of the CDR3 is TGTGCCAGCAGCTTGTTTGCGGGAGGGCCCGAGCAGTACTTC.

This clonotype showed up just a few times. This chain joins TRBV20-1 and TRBJ1-1; 10 nucleotides line up with TRBD1. J was trimmed by 4 bases and V by 5 bases; bases with no gene match: 4. This CDR3 has 13 residues. Germline loops: CDR1 DFQATT, CDR2 SNEGSKA (reference sequence). The CDR3 spells CSAGQGGVTEAFF. The DNA for the CDR3 is TGCAGTGCTGGACAGGGGGGTGTCACTGAAGCTTTCTTT.

Of note for this clonotype: This likely stems from a read error, as it lies one base from a far larger clone. The chain has TRBV11-2 and TRBJ2-5, with 7 bases identical to TRBD1. V gave up 5 bases and J gave up 5 bases; unmatched junction bases: 5. Germline V lookup: CDR1 SGHAT, CDR2 FQNNGV. This CDR3 has 13 amino acids. In nucleotides, the CDR3 is TGTGCCAGCAGCCTGACAGGGTCGGAGACCCAGTACTTC. Amino acid sequence: CASSLTGSETQYF.

This clonotype has ten or more counts. The gene calls are TRBV5-1 and TRBJ1-1; D gene uncertain. Germline loops: CDR1 SGHRS, CDR2 YFSETQ. The CDR3 covers 13 residues. Trimming cost V 3 bases and J 3 bases, with 9 bases left between them. CDR3: CASSSDGDTEAFF. CDR3 in DNA: TGCGCCAGCAGCTCGGACGGGGACACTGAAGCTTTCTTT.

CDR3 in amino acids: CASTRPGTGISNEQFF. The CDR3, as DNA: TGTGCCAGCACCCGACCCGGGACAGGGATTAGCAATGAGCAGTTCTTC. The chain combines TRBV27 with TRBJ2-1, with 9 bases matching TRBD1. The germline CDR1 and CDR2 sequences are MNHEY and SMNVEV (reference sequence). The trim removed 7 bases at V and 6 bases at J, leaving 13 bases unmatched. The CDR3 has 16 residues.

The rearrangement uses TRBV12-5 and TRBJ1-2; D ambiguous. V dropped 0 bases and J dropped 0 bases, with 11 bases sitting between them. Looked up from germline, CDR1 is LGHNT and CDR2 is FRNRAP. The CDR3 consists of 16 residues. CDR3 bases: TGTGCTAGTGGTTTGGTACCGGCTACAGCTAACTATGGCTACACCTTC. This codes for CASGLVPATANYGYTF.

This clonotype was seen at least ten times. J is TRBJ2-4 and V is TRBV2; possible D gene TRBD1, 6 bases. This CDR3 has 14 amino acids. The germline gives CDR1 SNHLY, CDR2 FYNNEI. V shed 6 bases and J shed 9 bases, with 18 bases lying between them. Written as DNA, the CDR3 is TGTGCCAGCAGGAGGGGCCCGAGGGGGAGCATTCAGTACTTC. This translates into CASRRGPRGSIQYF.

This clonotype was counted ten times or more. The rearrangement joins TRBV11-2 to TRBJ1-4; no clear D. The CDR3 contains 15 residues. V was clipped by 8 bases and J by 7 bases, with 20 bases between them. Per germline, CDR1 SGHAT and CDR2 FQNNGV. The CDR3 DNA reads as TGTGCCAGCGGAAGTTGGAGGACGGGAGGTGAAAAACTGTTTTTT. Its translation is CASGSWRTGGEKLFF.

This clonotype was detected ten times or more. The V gene is TRBV7-2, the J gene TRBJ1-2; D is undetermined. In germline, CDR1 is SGHTA, CDR2 FQGNSA. V lost 1 base, J lost 2 bases, and 14 bases lay in between. This CDR3 spans 16 amino acids. The CDR3 DNA is TGTGCCAGCAGCTTAGTCGGCAGCGGAAGGAACTATGGCTACACCTTC. This sequence encodes CASSLVGSGRNYGYTF.

This clonotype was seen repeatedly, ten times or more. The rearrangement uses TRBV11-2 and TRBJ1-2; weak D call: TRBD1 (6 bases). This CDR3 spans 14 amino acids. Germline V CDR1 and CDR2: SGHAT, FQNNGV. Trimming left V 4 bases short and J 3 bases short, with 12 bases between. The CDR3 sequence is CASSSPRTDYGYTF. CDR3 DNA sequence: TGTGCCAGCAGCTCACCCAGGACAGACTATGGCTACACCTTC.

This clonotype was seen only once. V usage is TRBV20-1 and J usage is TRBJ2-2; 10 bases match TRBD2. The germline V gene encodes CDR1 DFQATT and CDR2 SNEGSKA (reference sequence). The CDR3 totals 17 residues. V was pared by 1 base and J by 2 bases, with 7 bases of the junction left unmatched. The CDR3 DNA reads TGCAGTGCTAGAGTCCCCCGACTAGCGGGCAACACCGGGGAGCTGTTTTTT. Its translation: CSARVPRLAGNTGELFF.

About this clonotype itself: This may arise from a read error, as a much more abundant clone is one base away. This chain uses TRBV6-1 with TRBJ1-5; 8 positions agree with TRBD1. Germline values: CDR1 MNHNS, CDR2 SASEGT. This CDR3 comprises 14 residues. Trimming removed 6 bases from V and 1 base from J; junction bases left unmatched: 2. CDR3 DNA sequence: TGTGCCAGCAGGTCAGGGGGCAGCAATCAGCCCCAGCATTTT. Translating gives CASRSGGSNQPQHF.